This TCR beta chain was identified during a study of CD8 T cells in ankylosing spondylitis. Regarding the study as a whole: A motif of under ten highly homologous TCR beta variants was seen as apparently characteristic of ankylosing spondylitis blood. It was reported that disease-linked clones were significantly enriched in matched ankylosing spondylitis synovial fluid.

One entry per CDR3 protein results from TCRdb running MiXCR on the 5' RACE reads. The sample includes roughly 140,000 distinct CDR3 sequences, roughly 44% seen only once; the top ten take approximately 14%. In regard to this clonotype: The antigen is unknown.

CDR3 length: 14 amino acids. V lost 4 bases and J 3 bases, leaving 11 bases between the germline ends. CDR1 is LNHNV and CDR2 is YYDKDF in the germline V gene (reference sequence). This clonotype originated in a male donor with ankylosing spondylitis. The sequenced material came from synovial fluid, either unsorted or a sorted T cell fraction (not recorded which). The chain links TRBV15 to TRBJ2-3, with D perhaps matching TRBD2 (6 bases). The CDR3 DNA reads TGTGCCACCAGCAAGGGCGGGGAGACAGATACGCAGTATTTT. Protein: CATSKGGETDTQYF.